These 23 T cell receptor beta chains share one sample of origin, sequenced in a study of T-cell memory formation after mild COVID-19. One entry per CDR3 protein results from TCRdb running MiXCR on the 5' RACE reads. The sample holds about 360,000 distinct CDR3 sequences, about 15% seen once. The sample consisted of PBMCs or a T cell subset sorted from them (not recorded which). All receptors come from a man aged 18 to 29 who had mild COVID-19 (a few samples of this study predate the infection). Cell type and time point are not known.

This rearrangement joins TRBV28 to TRBJ2-1; 8 bases match TRBD2. Germline CDR1 reads MDHEN; CDR2 reads SYDVKM. V shed 7 bases and J 2 bases; nucleotides not matched to a gene: 13. The CDR3 consists of 17 residues. This chain's CDR3 is CASTPVSGGGPYNEQFF. The CDR3 DNA follows: TGTGCCAGCACTCCCGTTTCGGGGGGGGGTCCCTACAATGAGCAGTTCTTC.

This clonotype has at least ten counts. The V and J genes are TRBV5-1 and TRBJ2-7, with TRBD2 matching 9 bases. Unmatched junction bases numbered 8, after V lost 4 bases and J lost 6 bases. Germline V CDR1 and CDR2: SGHRS, YFSETQ. The CDR3 is made up of 14 amino acids. CDR3 sequence: CASSAGLASREQYF. The CDR3 DNA sequence: TGCGCCAGCAGCGCTGGACTAGCGTCTCGCGAGCAGTACTTC.

In its sample, this clonotype was seen a few times. The rearrangement uses TRBV5-4 and TRBJ1-1; 12 bases map to TRBD1. Germline V lookup: CDR1 SGHNT, CDR2 YYREEE (reference sequence). The CDR3 sequence is 13 residues long. The trim removed 5 bases at V and 12 bases at J, leaving 8 bases unmatched. The CDR3: CASRPGDRGLSFF. Here the CDR3 DNA reads TGTGCCAGCAGACCGGGGGACAGGGGGCTCTCTTTCTTT.

This clonotype has a handful of counts. The rearrangement joins TRBV5-1 to TRBJ2-7; weak D call: TRBD1 (5 bases). The germline V gene encodes CDR1 SGHRS and CDR2 YFSETQ. The CDR3 is 15 residues long. V lost 0 bases and J lost 6, with 16 bases in between. CDR3 amino acids: CASSLVGVGPLEQYF. In DNA form, the CDR3 reads TGCGCCAGCAGCTTGGTAGGGGTGGGCCCTCTCGAGCAGTACTTC.

This clonotype was detected a few times. V is TRBV12-3 or TRBV12-4 and J is TRBJ2-7; D not certain. The CDR3 loop spans 13 amino acids. Between the trimmed V and J ends, which lost 2 bases and 3 bases, there was a span of 8 bases. CDR3: CASSLRAIYEQYF. CDR3 in DNA: TGTGCCAGCAGTTTAAGGGCCATCTACGAGCAGTACTTC.

V is TRBV11-2 and J is TRBJ2-1; TRBD2 aligns across 9 bases. CDR1 SGHAT and CDR2 FQNNGV come from the germline V gene. Unmatched junction bases numbered 7, after V lost 2 bases and J lost 5 bases. The CDR3 loop spans 16 amino acids. The CDR3 is CASSLRAGGPDNEQFF. Here the CDR3 DNA reads TGTGCCAGCAGCTTAAGGGCGGGGGGGCCAGACAATGAGCAGTTCTTC.

This clonotype was seen repeatedly, ten times or more. The chain uses TRBV30 and TRBJ2-3, with D perhaps given as TRBD1 or TRBD2 (5 bases each). This CDR3 spans 13 amino acids. Germline assignment: CDR1 GTSNPN and CDR2 SVGIG (reference sequence). Deletions cut 3 bases from V and 1 base from J, with 8 bases between. The CDR3 here is CAWSLGGTDTQYF. CDR3 nucleotides: TGTGCCTGGAGCTTGGGGGGCACAGATACGCAGTATTTT. Combining the CDR3 with reference TRBV30 and TRBJ2-3 gives the whole variable domain SQTIHQWPATLVQPVGSPLSLECTVEGTSNPNLYWYRQAAGRGLQLLFYSVGIGQISSEVPQNLSASRPQDRQFILSSKKLLLSDSGFYLCAWSLGGTDTQYFGPGTRLTVL.

This clonotype has ten or more counts. The chain is built from TRBV6-6 and TRBJ2-1; TRBD2 agrees at 10 bases. Looked up from germline, CDR1 is MNHNY and CDR2 is SVGAGI (reference sequence). This CDR3 region has 15 residues. After removal of 7 bases from V and 7 bases from J, the junction contained 10 bases not matched to a gene. The CDR3 nucleotides read TGTGCCAGCATAGCGGGGGGCATCGGCAGGAATGAGCAGTTCTTC. It specifies CASIAGGIGRNEQFF.

This clonotype was counted a few times. J is TRBJ1-3 and V is TRBV7-2; weak D call: TRBD1 (5 bases). Germline CDR1 SGHTA, CDR2 FQGNSA. The V end was cut by 3 bases, the J end by 0 bases, with 9 bases between. This CDR3 contains 15 residues. The CDR3 region has the DNA TGTGCCAGCAGCTTTAGGGGTAACTCTGGAAACACCATATATTTT. It translates to CASSFRGNSGNTIYF.

This sequence joins TRBV7-9 and TRBJ2-3, with D possibly being TRBD1 (6 bases). From germline, CDR1 is SEHNR and CDR2 FQNEAQ (reference sequence). This CDR3 is built from 21 residues. Trimming shortened V by 5 bases and J by 6 bases, and 36 bases separated the two germline ends. The chain's CDR3 is CASSHARIRGRSSAWSDTQYF. The CDR3 DNA reads TGTGCCAGCAGCCATGCCCGCATCAGGGGAAGGTCGTCGGCTTGGTCGGATACGCAGTATTTT.

This clonotype was recorded a few times. The CDR3 DNA follows: TGTGCCAGCAGCTTCTTGGGTGCCGAGCAGTACTTC. Protein: CASSFLGAEQYF. The chain joins TRBV7-2 to TRBJ2-7; D is uncertain. Germline CDR1 reads SGHTA; CDR2 reads FQGNSA. V was pared by 3 bases and J by 6 bases, with 9 bases between. The CDR3 covers 12 residues.

This chain uses TRBV24-1 with TRBJ2-2; weak D call: TRBD1 (5 bases). This CDR3 is built from 11 residues. Germline V lookup: CDR1 KGHDR, CDR2 SFDVKD. With 9 bases removed from V and 5 bases from J, the gap between germline ends came to 6 bases. The CDR3 reads CATQGTGELFF. CDR3 in DNA: TGTGCCACCCAGGGTACCGGGGAGCTGTTTTTT.

CDR3 sequence (DNA): TGCGCCAGCAGCCAAGATTGGCGCGGGTCTAATGAAAAACTGTTTTTT. It specifies CASSQDWRGSNEKLFF. The chain uses TRBV4-3 and TRBJ1-4, with D unresolved. The CDR3 has 16 residues. Between the trimmed V and J ends, which lost 0 bases and 3 bases, there was a span of 11 bases. The germline CDR1 and CDR2 sequences are LGHNA and YSLEER.

This clonotype was counted ten times or more. The chain combines TRBV2 with TRBJ2-2, with D possibly TRBD2 on 5 matching bases. Germline loops: CDR1 SNHLY, CDR2 FYNNEI. The CDR3 sequence is 13 residues long. V was shortened by 10 bases and J by 1 base, with 10 bases between the two germline ends. This CDR3 reads CAIPEGNTGELFF. CDR3 DNA sequence: TGTGCCATACCCGAGGGGAACACCGGGGAGCTGTTTTTT.

The genes are TRBV6-5 and TRBJ2-7, with 7 bases aligning to TRBD1. Germline CDR1 and CDR2: MNHEY and SVGAGI. The CDR3 spans 16 residues. The J segment lost 1 base and the V segment lost 2 bases, leaving 8 bases of the junction unmatched. In DNA form, the CDR3 reads TGTGCCAGCAGTTACAACCCACAGGGGTATTCCTACGAGCAGTACTTC. Translating gives CASSYNPQGYSYEQYF.

This clonotype was found a few times. This sequence joins TRBV5-1 and TRBJ2-1; D is undetermined. Germline V gene data show CDR1 as SGHRS and CDR2 as YFSETQ. The CDR3 is made up of 12 amino acids. V was shortened by 0 bases and J by 9 bases, with 7 bases between the two germline ends. This chain's CDR3 is CASSLVEGEQFF. CDR3 nucleotides: TGCGCCAGCAGCTTGGTAGAAGGTGAGCAGTTCTTC.

The gene calls are TRBV9 and TRBJ1-2; TRBD1 might be the D (6 bases). Trimming stripped 3 bases from V and 6 bases from J, with 15 bases between. CDR3 length equals 14 residues. Germline V gives CDR1 SGDLS, CDR2 YYNGEE. CDR3 nucleotide sequence: TGTGCCAGCAGCGGACACCCGGGGGGCGATGGCTACACCTTC. It is translated as CASSGHPGGDGYTF.

The chain links TRBV6-5 to TRBJ1-2; 8 nucleotides align to TRBD1. The ends lost 2 bases at V and 4 bases at J; junction bases unmatched: 9. Germline lookup yields CDR1 MNHEY and CDR2 SVGAGI. The CDR3 contains 16 residues. CDR3 amino acids: CASSYDRGPRRYGYTF. For the CDR3, the DNA is TGTGCCAGCAGTTACGACAGGGGCCCCCGTCGCTATGGCTACACCTTC.

This clonotype was counted at least ten times. The CDR3: CASSARDTQYF. The DNA for the CDR3 is TGTGCCAGCAGCGCGCGAGATACGCAGTATTTT. V and J are TRBV5-4 and TRBJ2-3; D gene ambiguous. The V end was cut by 4 bases, the J end by 5 bases, with 5 bases between. The germline gives CDR1 SGHNT, CDR2 YYREEE (reference sequence). The length of the CDR3 is 11 residues.

The rearrangement links TRBV29-1 to TRBJ1-2, with 8 bases that match TRBD1. V shed 4 bases and J 6 bases; nucleotides not matched to a gene: 7. The CDR3 runs to 13 residues. The germline V gene encodes CDR1 SQVTM and CDR2 ANQGSEA. The CDR3 coding sequence is TGCAGCGTTGGTGGGACAGGTTCCGATGGCTACACCTTC. Translating it yields CSVGGTGSDGYTF.

This clonotype was seen a few times. No conserved phenylalanine or tryptophan ends this CDR3, so it is likely a read error. The DNA is omitted, as the CDR3 cannot be located on it reliably, and the CDR3 follows TCRdb's listing. V gene TRBV20-1 combines with J gene TRBJ2-5. The CDR3 is 8 amino acids in total, end residues counted. Germline CDR1 reads DFQATT; CDR2 reads SNEGSKA (reference sequence). The CDR3 spells CSASNSAL.

Many counts were recorded for this clonotype. CDR3 DNA sequence: TGTGCTAGTGGTTTGGGGGATGTCGGGAGTACAGATACGCAGTATTTT. It yields the protein CASGLGDVGSTDTQYF. The chain couples TRBV12-5 to TRBJ2-3, with a possible D match to TRBD2 (6 bases). The V gene's germline CDR1 is LGHNT and CDR2 FRNRAP. The CDR3 covers 16 residues. Trimming left V 1 base short and J 3 bases short, with 14 bases between.

The chain uses TRBV5-1 and TRBJ2-6, with D perhaps TRBD1 or TRBD2 (7 bases each). V was cut by 1 base and J by 1 base, with 15 bases left in between. Germline V gene data show CDR1 as SGHRS and CDR2 as YFSETQ. CDR3 size: 18 residues. CDR3 in DNA: TGCGCCAGCAGCTTGTATGCAGGGGGAGGGTCTGGGGCCAACGTCCTGACTTTC. Translating gives CASSLYAGGGSGANVLTF.